This T cell receptor (beta chain) is from a study of early T cells in non-severe SARS-CoV-2 infection. On the study more broadly: Chains were unpaired, as sequencing was done on bulk RNA from unsorted whole blood.

MiXCR, run by TCRdb on the 5' RACE reads, gives a single entry per CDR3 protein. The sample carries 70,000 to 90,000 distinct CDR3 sequences, about 15% recorded once. V lost 3 bases, J lost 8 bases, and 16 bases lay in between. The CDR3 totals 14 residues. Germline V gene sequence: CDR1 KGHSH, CDR2 LQKENI. The V call is TRBV18, the J call TRBJ1-2, with a tentative D call TRBD1 (5 bases). This clonotype originated in an adult who was a healthcare worker with PCR-confirmed SARS-CoV-2 infection or an uninfected control (not recorded which). The sequencing input was whole blood. The CDR3 region has the DNA TGTGCCAGCTCACCCAGGGCAGGCGGTCTGGGCTACACCTTC. Its protein product is CASSPRAGGLGYTF.